The 14 T cell receptor beta chains reported below all come from one sample, sequenced in a study of CD8+CD57+ T cells in acquired aplastic anemia. Individuals selected for sequencing had exhibited CD8+CD57+ cell expansion on flow cytometry. TCR beta VDJ and CDR3 were profiled, and genomic DNA was the template. MiXCR, applied by TCRdb to the reads, yields one record per CDR3 protein. The sample lists over 150,000 distinct CDR3 sequences, 40% to 50% occurring once. The sequenced sample was sorted CD4+, CD8+, or CD8+CD57+ T cells (not recorded which) from PBMCs. All receptors derive from a human donor with aplastic anemia.

This clonotype was seen many times. This chain joins TRBV7-6 and TRBJ1-1, with 10 bases fitting TRBD1. This CDR3 is built from 15 residues. The germline gives CDR1 SGHVS, CDR2 FNYEAQ. The V and J ends lost 3 bases and 2 bases, in that order; junction bases with no gene match: 3. CDR3 nucleotides: TGTGCCAGCAGCTTTGACAGGGGGCGAAACACTGAAGCTTTCTTT. Encoded protein: CASSFDRGRNTEAFF. The entire variable domain, with the rest obtained from reference TRBV7-6 and TRBJ1-1, is as follows: GAGVSQSPRYKVTKRGQDVALRCDPISGHVSLYWYRQALGQGPEFLTYFNYEAQQDKSGLPNDRFSAERPEGSISTLTIQRTEQRDSAMYRCASSFDRGRNTEAFFGQGTRLTVV.

The chain couples TRBV10-2 to TRBJ2-7, with 8 bases matching TRBD2. Germline V gives CDR1 WSHSY, CDR2 SAAADI. The CDR3 length is 14 residues. V was pared by 6 bases and J by 1 base, with 5 bases of the junction left unmatched. Here the CDR3 DNA reads TGCGCCAGCAGGCGGGGGGACAAATCCTACGAGCAGTACTTC. It encodes CASRRGDKSYEQYF.

A remark on this clonotype: This may be a read error, as it is one base from a much larger clone. The CDR3 here is CASSLVWGVAEAFF. The CDR3 nucleotides are TGCGCCAGCAGCTTGGTGTGGGGGGTCGCTGAAGCTTTCTTT. The chain joins TRBV5-1 to TRBJ1-1, with D possibly TRBD1 on 5 matching bases. The CDR3 spans 14 residues. Germline V gives CDR1 SGHRS, CDR2 YFSETQ. V was shortened by 0 bases and J by 6 bases, with 12 bases between the two germline ends. Full variable domain (outside the CDR3, taken from reference TRBV5-1 and TRBJ1-1): KAGVTQTPRYLIKTRGQQVTLSCSPISGHRSVSWYQQTPGQGLQFLFEYFSETQRNKGNFPGRFSGRQFSNSRSEMNVSTLELGDSALYLCASSLVWGVAEAFFGQGTRLTVV.

J is TRBJ2-3 and V is TRBV20-1; TRBD1 matches at 7 bases. Per the germline V gene, CDR1 is DFQATT and CDR2 is SNEGSKA (reference sequence). V lost 7 bases to trimming and J lost 9 bases; unmatched junction nucleotides: 13. The CDR3 consists of 13 residues. CDR3 amino acids: CSGEVGGTDTQYF. The CDR3 bases are TGCAGTGGGGAAGTAGGGGGCACCGACACGCAGTATTTT.

About this clonotype: Compared with germline, one end of the junction differs, possibly owing to a read error. The V and J genes are TRBV20-1 and TRBJ2-7; D unresolved. The CDR3 spans 11 residues. Germline loops: CDR1 DFQATT, CDR2 SNEGSKA (reference sequence). CDR3 in DNA: TGCAGCGCTATCGGAACCTACGAGCAGTACTTC. It specifies CSAIGTYEQYF.

The V and J genes are TRBV24-1 and TRBJ2-1, with D possibly being TRBD2 (6 bases). V lost 3 bases and J 6 bases, leaving 8 bases between the germline ends. CDR3 length equals 13 residues. Germline CDR1 reads KGHDR; CDR2 reads SFDVKD. The CDR3 here is CATSDGTFNEQFF. The CDR3 nucleotides read TGTGCCACCAGTGATGGGACTTTCAATGAGCAGTTCTTC.

The sample holds many counts of this clonotype. The chain is built from TRBV2 and TRBJ2-2; D gene unclear. The CDR3 consists of 15 residues. The V and J ends lost 3 bases and 4 bases respectively, with 12 bases between them. Germline V gene sequence: CDR1 SNHLY, CDR2 FYNNEI. CDR3 coding DNA: TGTGCCAGCAGTGATAGGTCCGGCGGCACCGGGGAGCTGTTTTTT. Its translation: CASSDRSGGTGELFF.

Note on this clonotype: At one end the junction does not follow the germline gene, possibly because of a read error. The chain joins TRBV10-2 to TRBJ2-5; TRBD2 is a possible D gene (5 bases). The CDR3 covers 16 residues. Germline V gene lookup returns CDR1 WSHSY and CDR2 SAAADI. The CDR3 here is CASSPRVASGQETQYF. CDR3 coding DNA: TGTGCCAGCAGCCCCCGCGTAGCCAGCGGTCAAGAGACCCAGTACTTC.

This clonotype showed up just a few times. This chain uses TRBV2 with TRBJ2-7, with D possibly being TRBD1 (6 bases). Per germline, CDR1 SNHLY and CDR2 FYNNEI. The CDR3 contains 15 residues. Trimming removed 4 bases at V and 1 base at J, with 14 bases between. CDR3 sequence (DNA): TGTGCCAGCAGTGTTGGCAGGGGCACTTCCTACGAGCAGTACTTC. Amino acids: CASSVGRGTSYEQYF.

There are many counts of this clonotype. The chain couples TRBV10-2 to TRBJ2-3, with 10 bases fitting TRBD2. The CDR3 runs 14 residues. The V and J ends lost 4 bases and 8 bases, in that order; junction bases with no gene match: 6. CDR1 WSHSY and CDR2 SAAADI come from the germline V gene. The CDR3 sequence: CASSGLAGSGTQYF. CDR3 DNA: TGCGCCAGCAGTGGACTAGCGGGTTCCGGTACGCAGTATTTT.

V is TRBV3-1 and J is TRBJ1-2, with 8 bases lining up with TRBD1. There are 15 residues in the CDR3. J was trimmed by 9 bases and V by 4 bases; bases with no gene match: 13. CDR1 LGHDT and CDR2 YNNKEL come from the germline V gene (reference sequence). The CDR3 DNA sequence: TGTGCCAGCAGCCCGTCAGGGGGCCCGGAAACCCGCTACACCTTC. Encoded protein: CASSPSGGPETRYTF.

The chain combines TRBV30 with TRBJ2-1, with TRBD1 matching 11 bases. CDR3 size: 15 residues. The ends lost 3 bases at V and 10 bases at J; junction bases unmatched: 11. The germline V gene has CDR1 GTSNPN and CDR2 SVGIG (reference sequence). In nucleotides, the CDR3 is TGTGCCTGGAGACAACCGGACAGGGGGCTTGGAGAGCAGTTCTTC. It yields the protein CAWRQPDRGLGEQFF. The whole variable domain, remainder taken from reference TRBV30 and TRBJ2-1, is SQTIHQWPATLVQPVGSPLSLECTVEGTSNPNLYWYRQAAGRGLQLLFYSVGIGQISSEVPQNLSASRPQDRQFILSSKKLLLSDSGFYLCAWRQPDRGLGEQFFGPGTRLTVL.

There are many counts of this clonotype. The chain is built from TRBV7-6 and TRBJ2-6; D gene ambiguous. Trimming left V 5 bases short and J 0 bases short, with 5 bases between. The CDR3 consists of 14 residues. Germline V CDR1 and CDR2: SGHVS, FNYEAQ. CDR3 sequence: CASSESSGANVLTF. The CDR3, as DNA: TGTGCCAGCAGCGAGAGCTCTGGGGCCAACGTCCTGACTTTC.

In regard to this clonotype: The missing conserved phenylalanine or tryptophan at the end of this CDR3 makes a read error likely. This chain uses TRBV10-3 with TRBJ2-5; 10 bases match TRBD1. V shed 10 bases, J shed 1 base, and the junction held 12 bases outside the gene matches. In germline, CDR1 is ENHRY, CDR2 SYGVKD. The CDR3 loop spans 16 amino acids. The CDR3 DNA reads TGTGCCAGCCGCTTAGGGACAGGGGTTTCCCAAGAGACCCAGTACCTC. Residues: CASRLGTGVSQETQYL.